The rows below give T cell receptor beta chains drawn from one sample of a study of T cells after yellow fever vaccination. Using its own MiXCR run on the 5' RACE reads, TCRdb lists one record per CDR3 protein. Among around 310,000 distinct CDR3 sequences listed, approximately 4% were seen once. Here the sequenced sample was PBMCs, taken 5 days after the yellow fever booster vaccination. The receptors derive from a man between 18 and 29 years old who received the YFV17D yellow fever vaccine. CDR3s include the opening cysteine and the closing phenylalanine or tryptophan. Fields, in order: D gene, V gene, clone size, J gene, CDR3 protein, CDR3 DNA. The D gene is left open where the match is weak. Size tells how often a clone was seen (once, few, many) or the class of an expanded clone, and some rows leave it out.

-	TRBV21-1	few	TRBJ2-1	CASNQAYRWSSYNEQFF	TGTGCCAGCAATCAAGCCTATCGCTGGAGCTCCTACAATGAGCAGTTCTTC
-	TRBV7-3	many	TRBJ2-1	CASSLKVGSYNEQFF	TGTGCCAGCAGCTTAAAGGTGGGCTCCTACAATGAGCAGTTCTTC
TRBD1	TRBV6-5	few	TRBJ2-1	CASSFGTGFFREQFF	TGTGCCAGCAGTTTCGGGACAGGCTTCTTTCGGGAGCAGTTCTTC
-	TRBV3-1	-	TRBJ2-5	CASSLRDYQETQYF	TGTGCCAGCAGCCTACGGGACTACCAAGAGACCCAGTACTTC
-	TRBV9	few	TRBJ2-3	CASSADTLSTDTQYF	TGTGCCAGCAGCGCGGACACCCTTAGCACAGATACGCAGTATTTT
-	TRBV5-1	many	TRBJ1-5	CASSPTGPYSNQPQHF	TGCGCCAGCAGCCCCACGGGCCCTTATAGCAATCAGCCCCAGCATTTT
-	TRBV4-3	many	TRBJ2-3	CASSQLLGGTDTQYF	TGCGCCAGCAGCCAACTTCTCGGGGGCACAGATACGCAGTATTTT
TRBD2	TRBV11-2	many	TRBJ2-5	CASSSGLAGGMGETQYF	TGTGCCAGCAGCTCGGGACTAGCGGGGGGAATGGGAGAGACCCAGTACTTC
TRBD1	TRBV4-2	-	TRBJ1-5	CASSQVVQGNRQPQHF	TGTGCCAGCAGCCAAGTAGTACAGGGGAATCGTCAGCCCCAGCATTTT
TRBD2	TRBV28	few	TRBJ2-3	CASRASGGATDTQYF	TGTGCCAGCAGGGCTAGCGGGGGGGCAACAGATACGCAGTATTTT
-	TRBV2	-	TRBJ2-7	CASRASYEQYF	TGTGCCAGCAGGGCCTCCTACGAGCAGTACTTC
-	TRBV6-2/TRBV6-3	few	TRBJ1-2	CASTIDRNYGYTF	TGTGCCAGCACCATCGACAGGAACTATGGCTACACCTTC
-	TRBV24-1	-	TRBJ2-2	CATSVDGTGELFF	TGTGCCACCAGTGTCGACGGTACCGGGGAGCTGTTTTTT
-	TRBV7-8	-	TRBJ1-1	CASSWAPRRFDTEAFF	TGTGCCAGCAGCTGGGCCCCCAGGAGATTTGACACTGAAGCTTTCTTT